The 14 T cell receptor beta chains listed next were all sequenced from one sample in a study of CXCR4 blockade with PD-1 therapy in pancreatic cancer. TCRdb's table, derived via immunoSEQ multiplex PCR, lists solely in-frame clones and lacks some. The table shows more than 4,500 clones, with around three fifths occurring only once. The sequenced material came from tumor tissue. Receptors were obtained from a human donor with pancreatic ductal adenocarcinoma.

This chain uses TRBV10-3 with TRBJ2-7; D possibly corresponds to TRBD1 (5 bases). The CDR3 length is 13 residues. The germline V gene has CDR1 ENHRY and CDR2 SYGVKD. Trimming left V 10 bases short and J 6 bases short, with 19 bases between. The CDR3 bases are TGTGCCACCGCACAGGCGGAAGGGGCCGAGCAGTACTTC. This sequence encodes CATAQAEGAEQYF.

The gene calls are TRBV25-1 and TRBJ2-2, with TRBD1 matching 9 bases. V dropped 7 bases and J dropped 4; count of bases not matched to a gene: 13. The CDR3 has 17 residues. CDR1 and CDR2 (germline): MGHDK, SYGVNS. The CDR3 nucleotides are TGTGCCAGCACCCAAACTCCGGGACAGGGAGGCACCGGGGAGCTGTTTTTT. The encoded protein is CASTQTPGQGGTGELFF. Looking up the rest from reference TRBV25-1 and TRBJ2-2 gives the full variable domain: EADIYQTPRYLVIGTGKKITLECSQTMGHDKMYWYQQDPGMELHLIHYSYGVNSTEKGDLSSESTVSRIRTEHFPLTLESARPSHTSQYLCASTQTPGQGGTGELFFGEGSRLTVL.

This clone was recorded once. The chain has TRBV10-2 and TRBJ2-7; D is unresolved. The CDR3 runs 13 residues. Trimming took 5 bases from V and 5 from J, leaving 13 bases between them. Germline V CDR1 and CDR2: WSHSY, SAAADI. In DNA form, the CDR3 reads TGCGCCAGCAGTCCTATGTTGAACAACGAGCAGTACTTC. Protein: CASSPMLNNEQYF.

V gene TRBV4-1 combines with J gene TRBJ1-5; TRBD1 might be the D (5 bases). Germline CDR1 MGHRA, CDR2 YSYEKL. The CDR3 loop spans 15 amino acids. The germline V and J ends were trimmed by 0 bases and 3 bases, with 9 bases remaining between them. CDR3 DNA: TGCGCCAGCAGCCAAGATCGGGGCTCCAATCAGCCCCAGCATTTT. Its translation is CASSQDRGSNQPQHF.

The chain employs TRBV19 and TRBJ2-1; 9 bases align to TRBD2. Germline CDR1 reads LNHDA; CDR2 reads SQIVND (reference sequence). Trimming at V came to 3 bases and at J to 5 bases, leaving 5 bases not matched to a gene. The CDR3 spans 15 residues. The CDR3 sequence is CASSIRGLAHNEQFF. CDR3 DNA: TGTGCCAGTAGTATCAGGGGACTAGCCCACAATGAGCAGTTCTTC.

The chain is built from TRBV19 and TRBJ1-1; a weak D match, TRBD1 (5 bases). Trimming removed 4 bases from V and 5 bases from J, with 17 bases in between. The CDR3 runs 15 residues. In germline, CDR1 is LNHDA, CDR2 SQIVND (reference sequence). The CDR3 region has the DNA TGTGCCAGTAGTAACAGACAGACCCTAGGGACTGAAGCTTTCTTT. Amino acid sequence: CASSNRQTLGTEAFF.

There are a few counts of this clone. The V gene is TRBV11-3, the J gene TRBJ1-3; 8 bases fit TRBD1. Germline assignment: CDR1 SGHNT and CDR2 YENEEA. CDR3 length: 16 amino acids. V trimming: 5 bases; J trimming: 3 bases; junction bases outside the gene matches: 9. For the CDR3, the DNA is TGTGCCAGCAGCCCCCGGGACAGGAGGATTGGAAACACCATATATTTT. Protein sequence: CASSPRDRRIGNTIYF.

The chain couples TRBV25-1 to TRBJ2-3; weak D call: TRBD1 (5 bases). CDR1 and CDR2 from the germline V gene are MGHDK and SYGVNS. This CDR3 has 13 residues. Trimming took off 3 bases at V and 1 base at J, with 5 bases between the two ends. The chain's CDR3 is CASSDRGTDTQYF. The CDR3 DNA reads TGTGCCAGCAGTGACAGGGGCACAGATACGCAGTATTTT. The complete variable domain, with remaining parts taken from reference TRBV25-1 and TRBJ2-3, reads EADIYQTPRYLVIGTGKKITLECSQTMGHDKMYWYQQDPGMELHLIHYSYGVNSTEKGDLSSESTVSRIRTEHFPLTLESARPSHTSQYLCASSDRGTDTQYFGPGTRLTVL.

The chain's CDR3 is CASKGTPNSPLHF. Here the CDR3 DNA reads TGTGCCAGCAAGGGGACACCCAATTCACCCCTCCACTTT. The V gene is TRBV2, the J gene TRBJ1-6, with TRBD1 as a possible D gene (6 bases). CDR3 size: 13 residues. The V end lost 7 bases, the J end lost 7 bases, and 11 bases lay between the germline ends. Looked up from germline, CDR1 is SNHLY and CDR2 is FYNNEI.

This sequence joins TRBV18 and TRBJ2-1, with 10 nucleotides matching TRBD1. This CDR3 region has 15 residues. The germline CDR1 and CDR2 sequences are KGHSH and LQKENI. J gave up 7 bases and V 4 bases, and 7 bases lay outside the gene matches. In nucleotides, the CDR3 is TGTGCCAGCTCACTAGGACAGGGGGGTTTGAATGAGCAGTTCTTC. Its protein product is CASSLGQGGLNEQFF.

The J gene is TRBJ2-7, the V gene TRBV14; 11 nucleotides agree with TRBD2. The CDR3 contains 15 residues. Germline-derived CDR1 and CDR2 are SGHDN and FVKESK. Trimming cost V 2 bases and J 1 base; bases outside gene matches: 1. The CDR3 nucleotides are TGTGCCAGCAGCCAAACTAGCGGGGGTTCCTACGAGCAGTACTTC. This translates into CASSQTSGGSYEQYF. Full variable domain (rest looked up from reference TRBV14 and TRBJ2-7): EAGVTQFPSHSVIEKGQTVTLRCDPISGHDNLYWYRRVMGKEIKFLLHFVKESKQDESGMPNNRFLAERTGGTYSTLKVQPAELEDSGVYFCASSQTSGGSYEQYFGPGTRLTVT.

The chain couples TRBV9 to TRBJ1-2; D uncertain. The germline CDR1 and CDR2 sequences are SGDLS and YYNGEE. The CDR3 has 13 residues. V was cut by 0 bases and J by 1 base, with 4 bases left in between. The CDR3 loop is CASSVGDNYGYTF. In nucleotides, the CDR3 is TGTGCCAGCAGCGTAGGGGATAACTATGGCTACACCTTC.

The DNA for the CDR3 is TGCAGCGTTGATACAGGAAATGGGGCCAACGTCCTGACTTTC. It codes for CSVDTGNGANVLTF. This chain connects TRBV29-1 to TRBJ2-6, with D perhaps TRBD1 (5 bases). CDR3 length: 14 amino acids. The V end was cut by 3 bases, the J end by 3 bases, with 9 bases between. Germline CDR1 and CDR2: SQVTM and ANQGSEA.

This clone was detected only a few times. J is TRBJ2-4 and V is TRBV6-8; maybe TRBD1 (6 bases). CDR1 and CDR2 from the germline V gene are MNHGY and SAAAGT. This CDR3 is built from 14 residues. Trimming stripped 5 bases from V and 3 bases from J, with 11 bases between. Written as DNA, the CDR3 is TGTGCCAGCAGTGGTGGGGACAACAAAAACATTCAGTACTTC. Its translation: CASSGGDNKNIQYF.